The entry below gives a single TCR beta chain sequence along with its context. The antigen remains undetermined. Profiling relied on immunoSEQ multiplex PCR, and the TCRdb table lists in-frame clones only, not all of them. Of over 65,000 clones listed, about 93% are singletons. This sample was taken from a study of OX40 agonist ivuxolimab in advanced cancers. Germline lookup yields CDR1 WSHSY and CDR2 SAAADI. The CDR3 totals 15 residues. After removal of 7 bases from V and 2 bases from J, the junction contained 7 bases not matched to a gene. Overall study findings and caveats: Both blood CD4+ and CD8+ T cells showed clonal growth by week 6 at 0.1 to 3.0 mg/kg. Researchers report that CD8+ T cells had, on average, more expanded clones than CD4+.

The starting material was CD4+ or CD8+ T cells sorted from blood, obtained in a trial of the OX40 agonist ivuxolimab. The sequence was obtained from an adult with an advanced solid tumor such as melanoma, head and neck, liver or kidney cancer. This chain connects TRBV10-2 to TRBJ2-3; 9 nucleotides agree with TRBD1. The CDR3 protein is CASTGQGTPTDTQYF. The CDR3 nucleotides read TGCGCCAGCACCGGACAGGGGACACCCACAGATACGCAGTATTTT.